The 25 T cell receptor beta chains listed next were all sequenced from one sample in a study of Graves' ophthalmopathy and Graves' hyperthyroidism. The TCR beta CDR3 regions underwent amplification from RNA transcripts. The library came from an HTBI-primed first-round RT-PCR and a second-round multiplex PCR. TCRdb re-called the multiplex PCR reads with MiXCR, one entry per CDR3 protein. The sample has some 750,000 distinct CDR3 sequences; 35% to 50% are singletons. The source material was peripheral blood. All receptors come from an adult man with Graves' ophthalmopathy.

The sample holds a few counts of this clonotype. J is TRBJ2-7 and V is TRBV4-1; 7 nucleotides line up with TRBD1. With 0 bases clipped from V and 12 bases from J, the junction kept 8 bases outside the gene matches. The germline V gene encodes CDR1 MGHRA and CDR2 YSYEKL. The CDR3 is 13 residues long. This CDR3 is CASSQDPTGRLYF. The CDR3 nucleotides are TGCGCCAGCAGCCAAGACCCGACAGGGCGGTTGTACTTC.

About this clonotype itself: A much larger clone lies a single base off, so this may be a read error. No conserved phenylalanine or tryptophan ends this CDR3, so it is likely a read error. The rearrangement joins TRBV10-2 to TRBJ1-1; D is uncertain. Trimming left V 1 base short and J 1 base short, with 7 bases between. The CDR3 is made up of 14 amino acids. From germline, CDR1 is WSHSY and CDR2 SAAADI. The CDR3 DNA reads TGCGCCAGCAGTGAGTGGACGGGGAACACTGAAGCTTTCCTT. This codes for CASSEWTGNTEAFL.

The chain employs TRBV25-1 and TRBJ1-1; tentatively, D is TRBD1 (5 bases). The ends were cut back, 6 bases at V and 4 bases at J, with 21 bases in the middle. Germline loops: CDR1 MGHDK, CDR2 SYGVNS. The CDR3 runs 16 residues. CDR3 coding DNA: TGTGCCAGCAGGGCTATGGGAGGGGATGCGGGCACTGAAGCTTTCTTT. This sequence encodes CASRAMGGDAGTEAFF.

This chain links TRBV27 with TRBJ1-2; D remains unclear. Germline values: CDR1 MNHEY, CDR2 SMNVEV (reference sequence). CDR3 length equals 14 residues. V lost 3 bases, J lost 2 bases, and 10 bases lay in between. The CDR3 spells CASSLLATNYGYTF. In DNA, the CDR3 is TGTGCCAGCAGTTTGCTAGCGACCAACTATGGCTACACCTTC.

The J gene is TRBJ1-5, the V gene TRBV29-1; D gene unclear. The germline CDR1 and CDR2 sequences are SQVTM and ANQGSEA. The CDR3 consists of 12 residues. The germline V and J ends were trimmed by 4 bases and 8 bases, with 12 bases remaining between them. This CDR3 is CSVGRIYEPQHF. In nucleotides, the CDR3 is TGCAGCGTTGGCCGGATCTACGAGCCCCAGCATTTT.

In regard to this clonotype: A much larger clone lies one base from this, so it may be a read error. The V call is TRBV7-9, the J call TRBJ2-5, with 7 bases that match TRBD1. CDR1 and CDR2 from the germline V gene are SEHNR and FQNEAQ (reference sequence). There are 14 residues in the CDR3. The CDR3 loop reads CACRPDRAQETQYF. In nucleotides, the CDR3 is TGTGCCTGCAGACCTGACAGGGCCCAAGAGACCCAGTACTTC.

The V and J genes are TRBV19 and TRBJ2-5; D gene ambiguous. The CDR3 is made up of 13 amino acids. Germline lookup yields CDR1 LNHDA and CDR2 SQIVND (reference sequence). V was shortened by 5 bases and J by 5 bases, with 12 bases between the two germline ends. The CDR3 is CASSAEFQETQYF. The CDR3 region has the DNA TGTGCCAGTAGTGCTGAGTTTCAGGAGACCCAGTACTTC.

The chain uses TRBV25-1 and TRBJ1-6; 9 nucleotides agree with TRBD1. The CDR3 is made up of 15 amino acids. V lost 6 bases, J lost 8 bases, and 8 bases stayed unmatched. The germline gives CDR1 MGHDK, CDR2 SYGVNS. The CDR3 DNA is TGTGCCAGCAGCGTCCGACAGGGGGGAGATTCACCCCTCCACTTT. Its translation is CASSVRQGGDSPLHF.

This clonotype was found a few times. The V call is TRBV6-6, the J call TRBJ2-7; TRBD1 agrees at 7 bases. The CDR3 is 14 amino acids. V gave up 0 bases and J gave up 7 bases; unmatched junction bases: 6. Germline V gene sequence: CDR1 MNHNY, CDR2 SVGAGI (reference sequence). CDR3 protein: CASSYSSQGVEQYF. The CDR3 DNA reads TGTGCCAGCAGTTACTCGTCGCAGGGGGTAGAGCAGTACTTC.

In its sample, this clonotype was seen a few times. The chain carries TRBV5-6 and TRBJ1-2; D is unclear. The CDR3 totals 14 residues. Trimming took off 0 bases at V and 8 bases at J, with 14 bases between the two ends. Germline-derived CDR1 and CDR2 are SGHDT and YYEEEE. CDR3 DNA: TGTGCCAGCAGCTTGGGCTCCGCTTCCAGGGGCTACACCTTC. Translated, it gives CASSLGSASRGYTF.

The sample holds many counts of this clonotype. V gene TRBV29-1 combines with J gene TRBJ1-6; no firm D call. The CDR3 loop spans 13 amino acids. The V gene lost 4 bases and the J gene lost 10 bases, with 14 bases spanning the gap. Germline assignment: CDR1 SQVTM and CDR2 ANQGSEA. CDR3 loop: CSVGYGVGSPLHF. CDR3 DNA sequence: TGCAGCGTTGGATATGGAGTTGGCTCACCCCTCCACTTT.

As to this clonotype: This may be a read error, as it is one base from a much larger clone. This chain links TRBV2 with TRBJ1-1; possibly TRBD1 for D (6 bases). This CDR3 has 17 residues. Germline lookup yields CDR1 SNHLY and CDR2 FYNNEI. Trimming removed 6 bases from V and 0 bases from J, with 20 bases in between. The CDR3 loop reads CASSYEQGTSVNTEAFF. CDR3 DNA sequence: TGTGCCAGCAGCTACGAACAGGGCACCTCCGTGAACACTGAAGCTTTCTTT.

The CDR3 DNA is TGTGCCAGCAGGCTTCAACCGGGACCGCTGAACACTGAAGCTTTCTTT. Encoded protein: CASRLQPGPLNTEAFF. The rearrangement links TRBV2 to TRBJ1-1; tentative D call: TRBD1 (5 bases). Trimming took 6 bases from V and 0 from J, leaving 17 bases between them. Germline V gene data show CDR1 as SNHLY and CDR2 as FYNNEI. CDR3 size: 16 residues.

This clonotype was picked up many times. At one of its ends the junction is not consistent with the germline gene, which may arise from a read error. V usage is TRBV24-1 and J usage is TRBJ1-5; no firm D call. CDR1 is KGHDR, CDR2 SFDVKD, per germline. This CDR3 has 15 amino acids. The CDR3: CASSYSGRSNQPQHF. The DNA for the CDR3 is TGTGCCAGCAGTTACTCCGGCAGGAGCAATCAGCCCCAGCATTTT.

V usage is TRBV25-1 and J usage is TRBJ2-2; perhaps TRBD2 as D (6 bases). The germline CDR1 and CDR2 sequences are MGHDK and SYGVNS. The CDR3 totals 17 residues. V was clipped by 6 bases and J by 4 bases, with 21 bases between them. CDR3 protein: CASSLVPQAGITGELFF. Written as DNA, the CDR3 is TGTGCCAGCAGCTTAGTCCCACAGGCGGGAATCACCGGGGAGCTGTTTTTT.

This chain links TRBV14 with TRBJ2-7, with unresolved D. CDR1 and CDR2 (germline): SGHDN, FVKESK. The V end was cut by 5 bases, the J end by 2 bases, with 16 bases between. CDR3 size: 15 residues. The DNA of the CDR3 is TGTGCCAGCAGCTTAGATGGAGCAGGAACCTACGAGCAGTACTTC. This encodes CASSLDGAGTYEQYF.

The chain's CDR3 is CAIEAGLAGGEQYF. In DNA, the CDR3 is TGTGCCATCGAGGCAGGGCTAGCGGGAGGTGAGCAGTACTTC. The chain couples TRBV10-3 to TRBJ2-7; 11 bases match TRBD2. With 8 bases clipped from V and 7 bases from J, the junction kept 10 bases outside the gene matches. CDR1 is ENHRY, CDR2 SYGVKD, per germline. The CDR3 runs to 14 residues.

The genes are TRBV10-3 and TRBJ1-1, with 8 nucleotides matching TRBD1. V was pared by 10 bases and J by 1 base, with 11 bases of the junction left unmatched. CDR1 and CDR2 (germline): ENHRY, SYGVKD. This CDR3 has 15 amino acids. Written as DNA, the CDR3 is TGTGCCAGCATCCTCCGACAGGGGCCGAACACTGAAGCTTTCTTT. This sequence encodes CASILRQGPNTEAFF.

This clonotype came up many times. The V gene is TRBV29-1, the J gene TRBJ2-7, with TRBD1 identical over 9 bases. The germline V gene encodes CDR1 SQVTM and CDR2 ANQGSEA. This CDR3 comprises 16 residues. The V and J ends lost 1 base and 2 bases, in that order; junction bases with no gene match: 9. The CDR3 sequence is CSVEALGQGVPYEQYF. The DNA of the CDR3 is TGCAGCGTTGAAGCCTTGGGACAGGGCGTCCCCTACGAGCAGTACTTC.

Details on this clonotype: The CDR3 does not end in the conserved phenylalanine or tryptophan, so this is likely a read error. The V and J genes are TRBV4-2 and TRBJ2-2; perhaps D is TRBD1 or TRBD2 (5 bases each). V gave up 2 bases and J gave up 0 bases, with 16 bases separating them. This CDR3 is built from 18 residues. Germline V lookup: CDR1 LGHNA, CDR2 YNFKEQ. The CDR3 nucleotides are TGTGCCAGCAGCCAATACAACCCGGGGCTGCCGAACACCGGGGAGCTGTTTCTT. Its protein product is CASSQYNPGLPNTGELFL.

The chain uses TRBV27 and TRBJ1-1, with D unclear. Trimming stripped 6 bases from V and 3 bases from J, with 14 bases between. The CDR3 totals 14 residues. CDR1 and CDR2 from the germline V gene are MNHEY and SMNVEV (reference sequence). The CDR3 coding sequence is TGTGCCAGCAGCATACAGATCGGGGACACTGAAGCTTTCTTT. Translating it yields CASSIQIGDTEAFF.

The rearrangement joins TRBV7-9 to TRBJ2-7; 9 positions match TRBD2. This CDR3 region has 15 residues. The V and J ends lost 0 bases and 5 bases, in that order; junction bases with no gene match: 5. Germline V CDR1 and CDR2: SEHNR, FQNEAQ (reference sequence). The chain's CDR3 is CASSLAGSGSHEQYF. The CDR3 DNA is TGTGCCAGCAGCTTAGCTGGTAGCGGGAGCCACGAGCAGTACTTC.

Many counts were recorded for this clonotype. The chain employs TRBV2 and TRBJ1-4; no clear D. Trimming cost V 4 bases and J 5 bases, with 5 bases left between them. In germline, CDR1 is SNHLY, CDR2 FYNNEI. The CDR3 has 12 amino acids. CDR3 residues: CASSVPNEKLFF. The CDR3 region has the DNA TGTGCCAGCAGTGTTCCAAATGAAAAACTGTTTTTT.

This clonotype was observed at least ten times. The chain is built from TRBV9 and TRBJ2-2, with unresolved D. Trimming stripped 5 bases from V and 7 bases from J, with 6 bases between. Per germline, CDR1 SGDLS and CDR2 YYNGEE. This CDR3 is built from 11 residues. The CDR3 region is CASRYDGELFF. CDR3 bases: TGTGCCAGCAGGTACGACGGGGAGCTGTTTTTT.

This chain uses TRBV25-1 with TRBJ1-2, with 7 bases fitting TRBD1. The junction had 9 bases not matched to a gene; V was cut back by 5 bases and J by 6 bases. The length of the CDR3 is 14 residues. Germline V CDR1 and CDR2: MGHDK, SYGVNS. The CDR3 sequence: CASSLPGTVDGYTF. DNA of the CDR3: TGTGCCAGCAGTTTACCGGGGACAGTAGATGGCTACACCTTC.